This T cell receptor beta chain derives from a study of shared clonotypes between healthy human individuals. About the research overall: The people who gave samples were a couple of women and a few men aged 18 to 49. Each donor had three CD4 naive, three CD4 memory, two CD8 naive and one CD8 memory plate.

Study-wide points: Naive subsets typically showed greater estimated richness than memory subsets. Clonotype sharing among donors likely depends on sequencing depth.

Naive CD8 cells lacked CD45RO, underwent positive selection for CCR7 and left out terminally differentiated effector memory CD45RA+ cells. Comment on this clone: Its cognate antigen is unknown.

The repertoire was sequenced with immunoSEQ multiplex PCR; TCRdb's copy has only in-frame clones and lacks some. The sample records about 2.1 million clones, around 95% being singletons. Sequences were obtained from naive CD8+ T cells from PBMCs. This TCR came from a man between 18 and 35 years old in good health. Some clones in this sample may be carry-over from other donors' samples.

In DNA, the CDR3 is TGTGCCAGCAGCGGCGGGATCTCCTACAATGAGCAGTTCTTC. It codes for CASSGGISYNEQFF. V and J are TRBV9 and TRBJ2-1, with TRBD2 as a possible D gene (6 bases). The germline V gene has CDR1 SGDLS and CDR2 YYNGEE. The V end lost 3 bases, the J end lost 0 bases, and 7 bases lay between the germline ends. The CDR3 extends over 14 amino acids.